A single sample is the source of the 31 T cell receptor beta chains below, sequenced in a study of human T cells and chemical hapten exposure. A single record per CDR3 protein comes from TCRdb applying MiXCR to the RACE reads. This sample has some 400,000 distinct CDR3 sequences, with 4.8% found just once. Documented time point: patch test 1, 2 weeks after DPC sensitization. The treatment is: therapeutic diphenylcyclopropenone sensitization with weekly scalp DPC. Sequences were derived from whole blood, sampled in connection with sensitization to the hapten diphenylcyclopropenone (DPC). All receptors derive from a woman aged 45-60 years with alopecia areata. Some clones in this sample may be carry-over from other donors' samples.

This clonotype was picked up many times. V is TRBV12-3 or TRBV12-4 and J is TRBJ2-4; 9 bases agree with TRBD1. The CDR3 covers 14 residues. V was clipped by 5 bases and J by 9 bases; unmatched bases: 8. This CDR3 reads CASSPRDRVIIQYF. CDR3 nucleotides: TGTGCCAGCAGTCCCCGGGACAGGGTGATCATTCAGTACTTC.

This chain joins TRBV28 and TRBJ2-5, with 9 bases aligning to TRBD2. The CDR3 totals 17 residues. Unmatched junction bases numbered 14, after V lost 4 bases and J lost 5 bases. Germline V gene data show CDR1 as MDHEN and CDR2 as SYDVKM. The CDR3 region is CASSSGLAEVGVETQYF. The DNA of the CDR3 is TGTGCCAGCAGTTCGGGACTAGCCGAAGTAGGGGTGGAGACCCAGTACTTC.

This clonotype was observed many times. The V and J genes are TRBV6-1 and TRBJ1-1; tentative D call: TRBD1 (5 bases). Germline loops: CDR1 MNHNS, CDR2 SASEGT. CDR3 size: 16 residues. Trimming took off 2 bases at V and 5 bases at J, with 18 bases between the two ends. The CDR3 nucleotides are TGTGCCAGCAGTGAACCGAAAGCACGGGGGGTAACTGAAGCTTTCTTT. Encoded protein: CASSEPKARGVTEAFF.

The V gene is TRBV10-3, the J gene TRBJ2-7; perhaps TRBD1 as D (5 bases). The CDR3 is made up of 14 amino acids. Germline-derived CDR1 and CDR2 are ENHRY and SYGVKD. V shed 2 bases and J shed 1 base, with 9 bases lying between them. Here the CDR3 reads CAISERTFSYEQYF. CDR3 DNA sequence: TGTGCCATCAGTGAGCGGACATTTTCCTACGAGCAGTACTTC.

CDR3 residues: CASSQEWGGQYF. The CDR3 DNA reads as TGTGCCAGCAGCCAAGAATGGGGGGGGCAGTACTTC. The V gene is TRBV3-1, the J gene TRBJ2-7, with 7 bases aligning to TRBD2. Germline CDR1 reads LGHDT; CDR2 reads YNNKEL (reference sequence). V lost 0 bases and J lost 9; bases outside the gene matches: 2. The CDR3 length is 12 residues.

In this sample, this clonotype turned up a few times. The V call is TRBV2, the J call TRBJ2-3, with TRBD2 matching over 11 bases. The CDR3 spans 15 residues. Germline loops: CDR1 SNHLY, CDR2 FYNNEI. The J segment lost 2 bases and the V segment lost 4 bases, leaving 2 bases of the junction unmatched. The CDR3 coding sequence is TGTGCCAGCAGTGCACTAGCGGGAGACACAGATACGCAGTATTTT. It translates to CASSALAGDTDTQYF. The whole variable domain, filled in from reference TRBV2 and TRBJ2-3, reads EPEVTQTPSHQVTQMGQEVILRCVPISNHLYFYWYRQILGQKVEFLVSFYNNEISEKSEIFDDQFSVERPDGSNFTLKIRSTKLEDSAMYFCASSALAGDTDTQYFGPGTRLTVL.

This clonotype was seen at least ten times. The chain has TRBV19 and TRBJ1-5, with 7 nucleotides matching TRBD1. V lost 10 bases, J lost 1 base, and 7 bases stayed unmatched. The CDR3 is 14 amino acids. Germline V CDR1 and CDR2: LNHDA, SQIVND (reference sequence). The CDR3 here is CATSSGGSNQPQHF. CDR3 DNA sequence: TGTGCCACTTCGTCAGGGGGGAGCAATCAGCCCCAGCATTTT.

The sample holds many counts of this clonotype. This chain joins TRBV2 and TRBJ2-7; 12 nucleotides match TRBD2. CDR3 length: 13 amino acids. The trim removed 10 bases at V and 5 bases at J, leaving 6 bases unmatched. Germline V gene sequence: CDR1 SNHLY, CDR2 FYNNEI. The CDR3 coding sequence is TGTGCCAACGGACTAGCGGGATCCAACGAGCAGTACTTC. It specifies CANGLAGSNEQYF.

This clonotype occurred many times. The gene calls are TRBV28 and TRBJ2-3; D remains unclear. The CDR3 loop spans 13 amino acids. Germline V gives CDR1 MDHEN, CDR2 SYDVKM. V lost 6 bases, J lost 5 bases, and 12 bases lay in between. Here the CDR3 reads CASRLTTEDTQYF. In DNA, the CDR3 is TGTGCCAGCAGGTTAACAACAGAAGATACGCAGTATTTT.

The V and J genes are TRBV2 and TRBJ2-3, with 13 bases that match TRBD2. V shed 6 bases and J 4 bases; nucleotides not matched to a gene: 4. Germline assignment: CDR1 SNHLY and CDR2 FYNNEI. The CDR3 runs to 15 residues. CDR3 residues: CASRKLAGGADTQYF. The CDR3 DNA is TGTGCCAGCAGGAAACTAGCGGGGGGGGCAGATACGCAGTATTTT.

Ten or more counts support this clonotype. The junction departs from the called germline gene at one end, perhaps through a read error. V and J are TRBV7-3 and TRBJ2-6, with D tentatively TRBD1 (6 bases). The CDR3 loop spans 15 amino acids. CDR1 is SGHTA and CDR2 is FQGTGA in the germline V gene. The chain's CDR3 is CASARDNSGANVLTF. In DNA, the CDR3 is TGTGCCAGCGCCCGGGACAACTCTGGTGCCAACGTCCTGACTTTC. The variable domain in full, completed from reference TRBV7-3 and TRBJ2-6, reads GAGVSQTPSNKVTEKGKYVELRCDPISGHTALYWYRQSLGQGPEFLIYFQGTGAADDSGLPNDRFFAVRPEGSVSTLKIQRTERGDSAVYLCASARDNSGANVLTFGAGSRLTVL.

This chain connects TRBV29-1 to TRBJ1-1; tentative D call: TRBD1 (5 bases). The CDR3 consists of 12 residues. V gave up 8 bases and J gave up 5 bases, with 15 bases separating them. The germline CDR1 and CDR2 sequences are SQVTM and ANQGSEA. The CDR3 here is CSISSRDTEAFF. The CDR3, as DNA: TGCAGCATTAGTAGCAGGGATACTGAAGCTTTCTTT.

This clonotype was recorded many times. The rearrangement uses TRBV2 and TRBJ1-6; possible D gene TRBD1, 5 bases. CDR1 and CDR2 (germline): SNHLY, FYNNEI. Between the trimmed V and J ends, which lost 0 bases and 4 bases, there was a span of 7 bases. The CDR3 totals 15 residues. The CDR3: CASSEAGVYNSPLHF. The CDR3 coding sequence is TGTGCCAGCAGTGAAGCAGGGGTGTATAATTCACCCCTCCACTTT.

This clonotype was detected a few times. J is TRBJ1-6 and V is TRBV20-1; a weak D match, TRBD1 (5 bases). The CDR3 spans 15 residues. V gave up 1 base and J gave up 0 bases, with 7 bases separating them. The germline V gene has CDR1 DFQATT and CDR2 SNEGSKA (reference sequence). This CDR3 is CSARGGASYNSPLHF. In DNA form, the CDR3 reads TGCAGTGCTAGAGGAGGGGCCTCCTATAATTCACCCCTCCACTTT.

This clonotype was seen a handful of times. The DNA of the CDR3 is TGTGCCAGCAGCTCGGGACAGGAGTTTTACGAGCAGTACTTC. Its protein product is CASSSGQEFYEQYF. V is TRBV5-6 and J is TRBJ2-7; 8 bases fit TRBD1. This CDR3 spans 14 amino acids. Germline CDR1 is SGHDT and CDR2 is YYEEEE. V shed 3 bases, J shed 4 bases, and the junction held 6 bases outside the gene matches.

In this sample, this clonotype turned up once. A much larger clone lies one base from this, so it may be a read error. This chain links TRBV18 with TRBJ1-1; no firm D call. Germline V gene data show CDR1 as KGHSH and CDR2 as LQKENI. The CDR3 spans 14 residues. The CDR3 here is CTSSSFGVGTEAFF. CDR3 nucleotides: TGTACCAGCTCATCGTTCGGGGTAGGCACTGAAGCTTTCTTT.

Ten or more counts support this clonotype. V and J are TRBV9 and TRBJ2-7; D call uncertain. Deletions cut 2 bases from V and 2 bases from J, with 11 bases between. The CDR3 runs to 14 residues. Germline V gene data show CDR1 as SGDLS and CDR2 as YYNGEE. CDR3 coding DNA: TGTGCCAGCAGCGTTAGGGCCGGTGCCTACGAGCAGTACTTC. It encodes CASSVRAGAYEQYF.

This clonotype was found many times. V gene TRBV20-1 combines with J gene TRBJ2-1; 10 positions agree with TRBD1. This CDR3 is 15 amino acids long. V dropped 0 bases and J dropped 10; count of bases not matched to a gene: 9. Germline CDR1 reads DFQATT; CDR2 reads SNEGSKA (reference sequence). The CDR3 protein is CSARDWDRGREEQFF. The CDR3 coding sequence is TGCAGTGCTAGAGATTGGGACAGGGGTCGGGAGGAGCAGTTCTTC.

The chain carries TRBV27 and TRBJ2-7; no definite D call. The V gene lost 4 bases and the J gene lost 0 bases, with 7 bases spanning the gap. This CDR3 has 13 residues. Germline CDR1 MNHEY, CDR2 SMNVEV (reference sequence). The CDR3 reads CASSSTSSYEQYF. Here the CDR3 DNA reads TGTGCCAGCAGTTCGACGAGCTCCTACGAGCAGTACTTC.

In its sample, this clonotype was seen many times. This CDR3 is CASSLDTGTGISGQFF. DNA for the CDR3: TGTGCCAGCAGTTTAGACACCGGGACAGGGATTAGTGGGCAGTTCTTC. The chain is built from TRBV12-3 or TRBV12-4 and TRBJ2-1, with 9 positions matching TRBD1. This CDR3 has 16 amino acids. The trim removed 1 base at V and 12 bases at J, leaving 13 bases unmatched.

The chain uses TRBV7-6 and TRBJ1-1; TRBD1 is a possible D gene (5 bases). V lost 1 base and J 7 bases, leaving 19 bases between the germline ends. This CDR3 has 16 residues. Germline values: CDR1 SGHVS, CDR2 FNYEAQ. The CDR3 region has the DNA TGTGCCAGCAGCTTAGGGGCGGGGCCCTTAACAAGTGAAGCTTTCTTT. Protein sequence: CASSLGAGPLTSEAFF.

This clonotype was counted between two and nine times. The V call is TRBV2, the J call TRBJ1-2; no definite D call. The CDR3 is made up of 12 amino acids. Germline V gene sequence: CDR1 SNHLY, CDR2 FYNNEI. Trimming pared 7 bases from V and 3 bases from J, leaving 9 bases between. The CDR3 region is CASIRGDYGYTF. The DNA for the CDR3 is TGTGCCAGCATCCGCGGAGACTATGGCTACACCTTC.

This clonotype was recorded at least ten times. The gene calls are TRBV27 and TRBJ2-7; D might be TRBD1 (6 bases). This CDR3 spans 13 amino acids. The germline gives CDR1 MNHEY, CDR2 SMNVEV (reference sequence). V lost 5 bases and J 1 base, leaving 9 bases between the germline ends. The chain's CDR3 is CASSRRGSYEQYF. CDR3 nucleotides: TGTGCCAGCAGTCGCAGGGGTTCCTACGAGCAGTACTTC.

In its sample, this clonotype was seen a few times. The chain combines TRBV24-1 with TRBJ1-2; D is ambiguous. Germline loops: CDR1 KGHDR, CDR2 SFDVKD. The V and J ends lost 5 bases and 6 bases respectively, with 12 bases between them. CDR3 length: 13 residues. CDR3 nucleotides: TGTGCCACCAGTGTGGGGTTTTGGGATGGCTACACCTTC. Amino acids: CATSVGFWDGYTF.

The chain couples TRBV9 to TRBJ2-3; 8 bases line up with TRBD2. Germline V lookup: CDR1 SGDLS, CDR2 YYNGEE. J was trimmed by 1 base and V by 3 bases; bases with no gene match: 4. CDR3 length: 15 amino acids. The DNA of the CDR3 is TGTGCCAGCAGCGGGGAGGGACTAGGCACAGATACGCAGTATTTT. This gives the protein CASSGEGLGTDTQYF.

This clonotype appeared many times. The chain recombines TRBV12-3 or TRBV12-4 with TRBJ2-1, with D maybe TRBD2 (6 bases). This CDR3 has 14 residues. Trimming shortened V by 7 bases and J by 10 bases, and 20 bases separated the two germline ends. CDR3 region: CASTTGTSTREQFF. Written as DNA, the CDR3 is TGTGCCAGCACCACCGGGACTTCTACAAGGGAGCAGTTCTTC.

This sequence joins TRBV5-4 and TRBJ2-3, with 7 bases matching TRBD1. V shed 3 bases and J 2 bases; nucleotides not matched to a gene: 6. The CDR3 runs 15 residues. In germline, CDR1 is SGHNT, CDR2 YYREEE (reference sequence). CDR3 in DNA: TGTGCCAGCAGCTCGGGACAGAGCCACACAGATACGCAGTATTTT. It codes for CASSSGQSHTDTQYF.

This clonotype was seen many times. The chain joins TRBV20-1 to TRBJ2-1; the D gene is possibly TRBD2 (5 bases). V lost 6 bases and J 4 bases, leaving 22 bases between the germline ends. Germline assignment: CDR1 DFQATT and CDR2 SNEGSKA (reference sequence). The CDR3 has 16 residues. CDR3 loop: CSAPGGAGGSYNEQFF. DNA of the CDR3: TGCAGTGCCCCAGGTGGTGCAGGAGGAAGTTACAATGAGCAGTTCTTC.

This clonotype appeared many times. V is TRBV7-9 and J is TRBJ2-5, with TRBD1 as a possible D gene (5 bases). Germline V gene data show CDR1 as SEHNR and CDR2 as FQNEAQ (reference sequence). CDR3 length: 14 amino acids. With 4 bases removed from V and 2 bases from J, the gap between germline ends came to 11 bases. CDR3 residues: CASSSFQGQETQYF. DNA for the CDR3: TGTGCCAGCAGCTCCTTTCAGGGACAAGAGACCCAGTACTTC. The variable domain in full, with the rest retrieved from reference TRBV7-9 and TRBJ2-5, is DTGVSQNPRHKITKRGQNVTFRCDPISEHNRLYWYRQTLGQGPEFLTYFQNEAQLEKSRLLSDRFSAERPKGSFSTLEIQRTEQGDSAMYLCASSSFQGQETQYFGPGTRLLVL.

This clonotype was counted many times. This chain joins TRBV5-6 and TRBJ1-1; D unresolved. The CDR3 totals 12 residues. Trimming took 7 bases from V and 0 from J, leaving 7 bases between them. Germline lookup yields CDR1 SGHDT and CDR2 YYEEEE. The CDR3 reads CASEALNTEAFF. The CDR3 DNA reads TGTGCCAGCGAGGCCCTGAACACTGAAGCTTTCTTT.

The sample holds a few counts of this clonotype. CDR3 loop: CSVEILGTVSYEQYF. DNA of the CDR3: TGCAGCGTTGAGATCCTTGGGACAGTCTCCTACGAGCAGTACTTC. The chain is built from TRBV29-1 and TRBJ2-7; 7 bases are a match to TRBD1. The CDR3 length is 15 residues. From germline, CDR1 is SQVTM and CDR2 ANQGSEA. V lost 3 bases to trimming and J lost 0 bases; unmatched junction nucleotides: 8.